The T cell receptor (beta chain) described here comes from a study of blood T cell repertoires in COVID-19. Across the study: The United States, Italy and Spain were the sources of the acute and convalescent COVID-19 samples. PBMCs, B-cell-depleted T cells, or T cells were the source of the cDNA or gDNA that made up the material.

In the study's own analysis: Estimated nucleated cell counts came from reference gene primer amplification. Data came from immunoSEQ multiplex PCR; TCRdb stores just in-frame clones and leaves some out. The DNA gave D and trimming, while V, J and clone size come from that table. In the table there are 350,000 to 550,000 clones, around 89% of which are singletons. Between the trimmed V and J ends, which lost 1 base and 3 bases, there was a span of 9 bases. CDR3 size: 15 residues. The germline CDR1 and CDR2 sequences are SEHNR and FQNEAQ (reference sequence). V gene TRBV7-9 combines with J gene TRBJ1-4; D call uncertain. The sequenced sample was peripheral blood. The TCR originated in a woman aged 30 to 39 with acute or convalescent COVID-19. CDR3: CASSLGHGANEKLFF. The CDR3 DNA is TGTGCCAGCAGCTTAGGACACGGTGCTAATGAAAAACTGTTTTTT.